This T cell receptor beta chain came from a study of post-analysis software for immune sequencing data. The study's findings and limits: The study found TRBV5-6, TRBV5-1 and TRBV20-1 among about five TRBV segments more frequent in patients than controls.

Details on this clonotype: As yet, its antigen is unknown.

cDNA libraries of TCR beta carried unique molecular identifiers. The authors obtained roughly 550,000 cDNA molecules from around 0.96 to 9.9 million T cells. TCRdb reprocessed the PCR reads via MiXCR and lists one record per CDR3 protein. The table lists about 260,000 distinct CDR3 sequences, about 40% of them singletons, with less than 6% in the top ten. The CDR3 length is 15 residues. Germline CDR1 DFQATT, CDR2 SNEGSKA (reference sequence). This TCR derives from a girl under 18 with multiple sclerosis. Sequencing was performed on blood. The gene calls are TRBV20-1 and TRBJ2-4; TRBD1 matches at 8 bases. The J call could be wrong; TRBJ2-7 is a better fit for the DNA end. CDR3 region: CSARDRRQGAYEQYF. The CDR3 DNA reads TGCAGTGCTAGAGATAGGCGGCAGGGGGCGTACGAGCAGTACTTC.